The next 28 T cell receptor beta chains were all read from a single sample in a study of blood T cell repertoires in COVID-19. The repertoire was sequenced with immunoSEQ multiplex PCR; TCRdb's copy has only in-frame clones and lacks some. This sample has 150,000 to 180,000 clones, with around 83% found just once. Input material: peripheral blood. All receptors derive from a woman aged 55-69 years with COVID-19, enrolled during active disease.

This chain uses TRBV5-5 with TRBJ2-5; 10 bases align to TRBD1. The CDR3 totals 16 residues. Per the germline V gene, CDR1 is SGHKS and CDR2 is YYEKEE (reference sequence). With 3 bases clipped from V and 4 bases from J, the junction kept 9 bases outside the gene matches. The CDR3: CASSSTGTGEVETQYF. The CDR3 DNA is TGTGCCAGCAGCTCCACCGGGACAGGGGAGGTAGAGACCCAGTACTTC.

The chain has TRBV21-1 and TRBJ1-1; whether TRBD1, the table's D call, matches the DNA was not checked. TRBV21-1 is marked as a pseudogene. This CDR3 contains 17 residues. In DNA form, the CDR3 reads TGTGCCAGCAACTCGCCTCTAAAGGGGGTGATGGTCACTGAAGCTTTCTTT. Its protein product is CASNSPLKGVMVTEAFF.

The J gene is TRBJ1-1, the V gene TRBV14, with 7 bases fitting TRBD1. From germline, CDR1 is SGHDN and CDR2 FVKESK. CDR3 length: 16 residues. With 0 bases clipped from V and 2 bases from J, the junction kept 6 bases outside the gene matches. CDR3 sequence (DNA): TGTGCCAGCAGCCAAGATTGGGGGACAGTTAACACTGAAGCTTTCTTT. It specifies CASSQDWGTVNTEAFF.

The chain recombines TRBV7-2 with TRBJ1-5, with D hard to call. The germline CDR1 and CDR2 sequences are SGHTA and FQGNSA. V was pared by 2 bases and J by 6 bases, with 8 bases between. This CDR3 has 13 amino acids. CDR3 sequence reads: CASSLQSGQPQHF. The DNA for the CDR3 is TGTGCCAGCAGCTTACAAAGCGGTCAGCCCCAGCATTTT. The full variable domain, in which reference TRBV7-2 and TRBJ1-5 provide the parts outside the CDR3, is GAGVSQSPSNKVTEKGKDVELRCDPISGHTALYWYRQSLGQGLEFLIYFQGNSAPDKSGLPSDRFSAERTGGSVSTLTIQRTQQEDSAVYLCASSLQSGQPQHFGDGTRLSIL.

This clone appeared a few times. The rearrangement links TRBV11-2 to TRBJ1-6, with D uncertain. The CDR3 totals 16 residues. The ends were cut back, 3 bases at V and 0 bases at J, with 9 bases in the middle. CDR1 is SGHAT and CDR2 is FQNNGV in the germline V gene. The CDR3 DNA is TGTGCCAGCAGCTTGTTGCCGAGCTCCTATAATTCACCCCTCCACTTT. Encoded protein: CASSLLPSSYNSPLHF.

The rearrangement links TRBV5-4 to TRBJ1-2; the D is unclear. Trimming took off 4 bases at V and 4 bases at J, with 20 bases between the two ends. CDR3 length equals 16 residues. CDR1 and CDR2 from the germline V gene are SGHNT and YYREEE (reference sequence). CDR3 DNA: TGTGCCAGCAGCCTCCTTCTGGGAGCTGAGGGCTATGGCTACACCTTC. It specifies CASSLLLGAEGYGYTF.

The V gene is TRBV5-1, the J gene TRBJ2-1, with TRBD1 as a possible D gene (6 bases). The ends were cut back, 5 bases at V and 4 bases at J, with 16 bases in the middle. Germline V CDR1 and CDR2: SGHRS, YFSETQ. This CDR3 comprises 15 residues. CDR3 sequence (DNA): TGCGCCAGCAGAGGTGCCGGGACAAAATACAATGAGCAGTTCTTC. It specifies CASRGAGTKYNEQFF.

The genes are TRBV7-9 and TRBJ1-5; possibly TRBD1 for D (6 bases). V was pared by 3 bases and J by 6 bases, with 15 bases between. Germline CDR1 reads SEHNR; CDR2 reads FQNEAQ (reference sequence). This CDR3 has 15 residues. The CDR3 reads CASSLGGLAVQPQHF. The CDR3 DNA follows: TGTGCCAGCAGCTTGGGGGGGCTAGCAGTTCAGCCCCAGCATTTT.

The genes are TRBV2 and TRBJ2-2; D gene ambiguous. Germline V gene data show CDR1 as SNHLY and CDR2 as FYNNEI. Trimming left V 6 bases short and J 3 bases short, with 11 bases between. The CDR3 is 14 residues long. The CDR3 protein is CASRFTVDTGELFF. The DNA for the CDR3 is TGTGCCAGCAGATTCACAGTCGACACCGGGGAGCTGTTTTTT.

The gene calls are TRBV5-1 and TRBJ1-2; 8 nucleotides align to TRBD1. The V gene end was trimmed by 5 bases and the J gene end by 3 bases; junction bases not matched to a gene: 3. Germline V gene sequence: CDR1 SGHRS, CDR2 YFSETQ. The CDR3 loop spans 13 amino acids. The CDR3 reads CASRADRDYGYTF. CDR3 DNA sequence: TGCGCCAGCAGAGCGGACAGGGACTATGGCTACACCTTC.

The chain links TRBV3-1 (or the pseudogene TRBV3-2) to TRBJ2-5; possible D gene TRBD1, 5 bases. The V and J ends lost 3 bases and 7 bases respectively, with 21 bases between them. This CDR3 region has 16 residues. Germline loops: CDR1 LGHDT, CDR2 YNNKEL (reference sequence). CDR3 nucleotide sequence: TGTGCCAGCAGCCAGGGTCCAGGACGAGAAAGGGGGACCCAGTACTTC. Translating gives CASSQGPGRERGTQYF.

This rearrangement joins TRBV7-7 to TRBJ2-3; 7 bases match TRBD1. V shed 3 bases, J shed 5 bases, and the junction held 5 bases outside the gene matches. Germline-derived CDR1 and CDR2 are SSHAT and FNYEAQ (reference sequence). This CDR3 region has 14 residues. This CDR3 is CASSLAGGEDTQYF. The DNA for the CDR3 is TGTGCCAGCAGCTTGGCAGGGGGAGAAGATACGCAGTATTTT.

The gene calls are TRBV2 and TRBJ2-7; D is possibly TRBD2 (5 bases). V lost 5 bases and J 4 bases, leaving 9 bases between the germline ends. The germline CDR1 and CDR2 sequences are SNHLY and FYNNEI. The CDR3 runs to 12 residues. The CDR3: CASSRGSYEQYV. CDR3 DNA sequence: TGTGCCAGCAGTAGAGGGTCATACGAGCAGTACGTC.

This chain joins TRBV27 and TRBJ1-5; 8 nucleotides line up with TRBD1. V gave up 5 bases and J gave up 5 bases; unmatched junction bases: 5. The CDR3 runs to 14 residues. Germline-derived CDR1 and CDR2 are MNHEY and SMNVEV (reference sequence). CDR3 sequence (DNA): TGTGCCAGCAGTGACCAGGGGGCCCATCAGCCCCAGCATTTT. This gives the protein CASSDQGAHQPQHF.

The chain joins TRBV6-1 to TRBJ1-1; TRBD1 agrees at 8 bases. In germline, CDR1 is MNHNS, CDR2 SASEGT. The ends lost 1 base at V and 0 bases at J; junction bases unmatched: 4. CDR3 size: 16 residues. CDR3 bases: TGTGCCAGCAGTGAAGGGACAGGGTTCGTGAACACTGAAGCTTTCTTT. Translated: CASSEGTGFVNTEAFF.

V usage is TRBV7-9 and J usage is TRBJ1-2; possibly TRBD1 for D (5 bases). CDR1 is SEHNR and CDR2 is FQNEAQ in the germline V gene (reference sequence). This CDR3 is 14 amino acids long. Deletions cut 4 bases from V and 2 bases from J, with 11 bases between. CDR3 DNA sequence: TGTGCCAGCAGCTCGGGACTGGCAAACTATGGCTACACCTTC. This codes for CASSSGLANYGYTF.

The rearrangement uses TRBV6-5 and TRBJ1-1; D not resolved. Germline V CDR1 and CDR2: MNHEY, SVGAGI. Trimming took off 2 bases at V and 4 bases at J, with 8 bases between the two ends. This CDR3 has 13 residues. The DNA of the CDR3 is TGTGCCAGCAGTTACGGAGGCTTCACTGAAGCTTTCTTT. Its protein product is CASSYGGFTEAFF.

CDR3 DNA: TGTGCCACCATGGAGAGAGGGACAGTGAATTCACCCCTCCACTTT. Translating it yields CATMERGTVNSPLHF. The rearrangement uses TRBV6-5 and TRBJ1-6; 7 bases are shared with TRBD1. This CDR3 region has 15 residues. V was pared by 10 bases and J by 7 bases, with 13 bases of the junction left unmatched. Germline CDR1 is MNHEY and CDR2 is SVGAGI.

The chain uses TRBV5-8 and TRBJ1-1; unclear D gene. The germline gives CDR1 SGHTS, CDR2 YDEGEE. The CDR3 totals 14 residues. V lost 0 bases, J lost 0 bases, and 6 bases lay in between. In DNA form, the CDR3 reads TGTGCCAGCAGCTTGGGCGGGATGAACACTGAAGCTTTCTTT. Its protein is CASSLGGMNTEAFF. Full variable domain (missing parts from reference TRBV5-8 and TRBJ1-1): EAGVTQSPTHLIKTRGQQATLRCSPISGHTSVYWYQQALGLGLQFLLWYDEGEERNRGNFPPRFSGRQFPNYSSELNVNALELEDSALYLCASSLGGMNTEAFFGQGTRLTVV.

The chain has TRBV7-8 and TRBJ1-4, with 12 bases that match TRBD1. The germline gives CDR1 SGHVS, CDR2 FQNEAQ. The CDR3 is 18 residues long. V was pared by 4 bases and J by 8 bases, with 14 bases of the junction left unmatched. The CDR3 nucleotides read TGTGCCAGCAGCTATACCGGGACAGGGGGCGCGGTGGACGAAAAACTGTTTTTT. Translated, it gives CASSYTGTGGAVDEKLFF.

The chain is built from TRBV14 and TRBJ1-5; D call uncertain. V was trimmed by 1 base and J by 0 bases, leaving 7 bases between them. Germline V lookup: CDR1 SGHDN, CDR2 FVKESK. The CDR3 totals 15 residues. The CDR3 spells CASSQAGDSNQPQHF. CDR3 sequence (DNA): TGTGCCAGCAGCCAAGCCGGGGATAGCAATCAGCCCCAGCATTTT. Looking up the rest from reference TRBV14 and TRBJ1-5 gives the full variable domain: EAGVTQFPSHSVIEKGQTVTLRCDPISGHDNLYWYRRVMGKEIKFLLHFVKESKQDESGMPNNRFLAERTGGTYSTLKVQPAELEDSGVYFCASSQAGDSNQPQHFGDGTRLSIL.

The rearrangement links TRBV7-8 to TRBJ2-6; no definite D call. Trimming left V 0 bases short and J 1 base short, with 4 bases between. This CDR3 comprises 15 residues. Germline loops: CDR1 SGHVS, CDR2 FQNEAQ. The CDR3 loop is CASSLAGSGANVLTF. The CDR3 DNA follows: TGTGCCAGCAGCTTAGCCGGGTCTGGGGCCAACGTCCTGACTTTC.

The chain joins TRBV2 to TRBJ1-5; 9 nucleotides align to TRBD1. After removal of 1 base from V and 7 bases from J, the junction contained 5 bases not matched to a gene. The CDR3 runs 15 residues. Germline V gene lookup returns CDR1 SNHLY and CDR2 FYNNEI. This CDR3 is CASSEGTGVRQPQHF. The CDR3 DNA reads TGTGCCAGCAGTGAAGGGACAGGGGTACGGCAGCCCCAGCATTTT.

V is TRBV7-2 and J is TRBJ2-1; D is unclear. V was pared by 5 bases and J by 7 bases, with 21 bases between. The germline gives CDR1 SGHTA, CDR2 FQGNSA. The CDR3 loop spans 16 amino acids. In DNA form, the CDR3 reads TGTGCCAGCAGCCGCCCCCCCCAAGGAGCTGGGAATGAGCAGTTCTTC. This encodes CASSRPPQGAGNEQFF.

The chain combines TRBV7-6 with TRBJ1-5; 8 bases fit TRBD1. V lost 5 bases to trimming and J lost 0 bases; unmatched junction nucleotides: 3. The germline CDR1 and CDR2 sequences are SGHVS and FNYEAQ. The CDR3 is 15 residues long. The CDR3 here is CASSRTGNSNQPQHF. The CDR3 bases are TGTGCCAGCAGCCGGACAGGGAATAGCAATCAGCCCCAGCATTTT.

V gene TRBV6-2 or TRBV6-3 combines with J gene TRBJ1-2; 12 bases are a match to TRBD1. V was clipped by 6 bases and J by 2 bases; unmatched bases: 7. Germline CDR1 and CDR2: MNHEY and SVGEGT. This CDR3 contains 16 residues. CDR3 bases: TGTGCCAGCAGCTTCCAAGGGACAGGGGGCAACTATGGCTACACCTTC. Amino acids: CASSFQGTGGNYGYTF.

This clone was observed a single time. The rearrangement uses TRBV7-2 and TRBJ1-5, with D tentatively TRBD1 (5 bases). From germline, CDR1 is SGHTA and CDR2 FQGNSA. The CDR3 spans 15 residues. Trimming cost V 3 bases and J 7 bases, with 16 bases left between them. CDR3: CASSLGPSLGQPQHF. For the CDR3, the DNA is TGTGCCAGCAGCTTGGGGCCTTCTTTGGGGCAGCCCCAGCATTTT.

The rearrangement uses TRBV6-5 and TRBJ1-2; D is possibly TRBD1 (5 bases). Germline V gene lookup returns CDR1 MNHEY and CDR2 SVGAGI. There are 14 residues in the CDR3. V was clipped by 4 bases and J by 7 bases, with 16 bases between them. The CDR3 spells CASSLGRALPGYTF. Here the CDR3 DNA reads TGTGCCAGCAGTTTAGGCAGGGCTCTCCCTGGCTACACCTTC.